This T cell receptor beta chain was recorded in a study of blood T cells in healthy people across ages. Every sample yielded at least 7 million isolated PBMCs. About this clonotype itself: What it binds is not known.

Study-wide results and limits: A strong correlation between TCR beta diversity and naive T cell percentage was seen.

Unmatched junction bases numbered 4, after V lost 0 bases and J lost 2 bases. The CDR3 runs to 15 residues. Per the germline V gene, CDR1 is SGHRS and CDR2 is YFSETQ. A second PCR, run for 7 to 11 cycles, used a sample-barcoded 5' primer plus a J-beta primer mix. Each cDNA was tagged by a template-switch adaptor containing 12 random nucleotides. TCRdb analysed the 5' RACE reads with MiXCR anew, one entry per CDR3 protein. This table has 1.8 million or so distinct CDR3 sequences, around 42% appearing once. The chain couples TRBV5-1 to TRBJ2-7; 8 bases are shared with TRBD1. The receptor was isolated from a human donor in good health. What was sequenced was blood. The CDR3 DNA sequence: TGCGCCAGCAGCTTGGGGGACAGGAGGACCTACGAGCAGTACTTC. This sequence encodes CASSLGDRRTYEQYF.